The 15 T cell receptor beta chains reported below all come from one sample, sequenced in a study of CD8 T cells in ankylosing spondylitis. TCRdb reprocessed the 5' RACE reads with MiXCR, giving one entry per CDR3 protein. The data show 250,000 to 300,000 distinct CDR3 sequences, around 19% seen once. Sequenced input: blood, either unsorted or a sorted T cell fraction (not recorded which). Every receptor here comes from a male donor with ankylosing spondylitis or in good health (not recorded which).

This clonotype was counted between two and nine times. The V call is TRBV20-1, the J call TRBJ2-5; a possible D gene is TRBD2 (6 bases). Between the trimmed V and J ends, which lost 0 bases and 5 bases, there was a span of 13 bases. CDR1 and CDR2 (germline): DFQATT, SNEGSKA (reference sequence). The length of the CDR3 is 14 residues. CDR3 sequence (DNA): TGCAGTGCTAGAGATTCGGCGGGGCTGGAGACCCAGTACTTC. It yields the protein CSARDSAGLETQYF.

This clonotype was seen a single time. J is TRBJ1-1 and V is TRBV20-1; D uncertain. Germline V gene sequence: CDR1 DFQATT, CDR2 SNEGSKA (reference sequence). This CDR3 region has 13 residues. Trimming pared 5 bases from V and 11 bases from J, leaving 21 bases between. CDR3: CSAQGSYRDGAFF. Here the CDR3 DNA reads TGCAGTGCTCAAGGCTCTTACCGGGATGGGGCTTTCTTT.

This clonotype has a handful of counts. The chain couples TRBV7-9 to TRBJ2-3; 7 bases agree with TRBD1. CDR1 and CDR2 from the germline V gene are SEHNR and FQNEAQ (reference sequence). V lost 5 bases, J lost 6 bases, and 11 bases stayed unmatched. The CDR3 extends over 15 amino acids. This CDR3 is CASSTPTGSKDTQYF. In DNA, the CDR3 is TGTGCCAGCAGCACTCCGACAGGGTCTAAGGATACGCAGTATTTT.

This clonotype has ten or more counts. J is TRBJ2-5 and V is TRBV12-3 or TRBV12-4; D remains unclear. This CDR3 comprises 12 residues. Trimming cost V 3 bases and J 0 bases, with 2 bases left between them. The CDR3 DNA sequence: TGTGCCAGCAGTTTGAACCAAGAGACCCAGTACTTC. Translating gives CASSLNQETQYF.

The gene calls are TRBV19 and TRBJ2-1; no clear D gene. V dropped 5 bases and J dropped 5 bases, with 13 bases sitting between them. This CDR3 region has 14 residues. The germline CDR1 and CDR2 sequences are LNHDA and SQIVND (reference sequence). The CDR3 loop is CASSPGLVHNEQFF. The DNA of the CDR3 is TGTGCCAGTAGTCCCGGCCTCGTACACAATGAGCAGTTCTTC.

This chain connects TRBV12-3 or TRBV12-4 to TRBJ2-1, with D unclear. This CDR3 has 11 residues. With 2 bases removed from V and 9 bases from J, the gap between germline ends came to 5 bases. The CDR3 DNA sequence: TGTGCCAGCAGTTTATTACTTGAGCAGTTCTTC. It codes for CASSLLLEQFF.

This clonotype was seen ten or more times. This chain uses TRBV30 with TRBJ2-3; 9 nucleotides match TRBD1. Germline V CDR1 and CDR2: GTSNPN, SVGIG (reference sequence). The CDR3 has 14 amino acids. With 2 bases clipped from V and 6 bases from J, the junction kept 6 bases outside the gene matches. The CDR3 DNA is TGTGCCTGGAGTTTGGGACAGGGAGCGGATACGCAGTATTTT. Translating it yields CAWSLGQGADTQYF.

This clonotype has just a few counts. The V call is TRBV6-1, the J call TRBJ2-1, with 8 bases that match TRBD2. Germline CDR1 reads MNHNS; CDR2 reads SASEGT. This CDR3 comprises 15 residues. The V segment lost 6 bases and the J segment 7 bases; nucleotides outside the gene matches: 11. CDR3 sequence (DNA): TGTGCCAGCAGAGGCCGGGGGGGCCAATCAAATGAGCAGTTCTTC. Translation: CASRGRGGQSNEQFF.

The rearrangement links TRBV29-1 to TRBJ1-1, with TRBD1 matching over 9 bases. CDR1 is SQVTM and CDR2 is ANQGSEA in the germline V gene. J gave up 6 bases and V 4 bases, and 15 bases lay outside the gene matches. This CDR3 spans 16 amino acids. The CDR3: CSVGRNRGRLDSEAFF. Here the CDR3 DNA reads TGCAGCGTTGGTCGGAACAGGGGGCGATTGGACTCTGAAGCTTTCTTT.

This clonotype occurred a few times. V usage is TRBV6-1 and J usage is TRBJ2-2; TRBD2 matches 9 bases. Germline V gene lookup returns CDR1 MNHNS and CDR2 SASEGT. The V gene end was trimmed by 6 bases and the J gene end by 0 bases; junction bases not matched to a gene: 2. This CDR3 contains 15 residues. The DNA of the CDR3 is TGTGCCAGCAGATCTAGCGGGACGAACACCGGGGAGCTGTTTTTT. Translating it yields CASRSSGTNTGELFF.

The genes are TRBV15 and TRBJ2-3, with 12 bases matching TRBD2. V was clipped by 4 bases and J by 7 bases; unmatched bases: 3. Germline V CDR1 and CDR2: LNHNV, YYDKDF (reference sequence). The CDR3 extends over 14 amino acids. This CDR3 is CATSNGLAGHTQYF. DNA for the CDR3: TGTGCCACCAGCAACGGACTAGCGGGGCATACGCAGTATTTT.

DNA for the CDR3: TGCGCCAGCAGCTTGGAGCCGACAGGGACTAGCAATCAGCCCCAGCATTTT. Translating gives CASSLEPTGTSNQPQHF. The J gene is TRBJ1-5, the V gene TRBV5-1, with 7 bases that match TRBD1. J was trimmed by 0 bases and V by 0 bases; bases with no gene match: 6. Germline CDR1 and CDR2: SGHRS and YFSETQ. This CDR3 region has 17 residues.

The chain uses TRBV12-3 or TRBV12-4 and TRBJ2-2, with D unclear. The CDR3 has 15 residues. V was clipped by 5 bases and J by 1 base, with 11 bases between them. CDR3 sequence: CASSPFRVNTGELFF. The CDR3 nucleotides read TGTGCCAGCAGTCCTTTTAGGGTGAACACCGGGGAGCTGTTTTTT.

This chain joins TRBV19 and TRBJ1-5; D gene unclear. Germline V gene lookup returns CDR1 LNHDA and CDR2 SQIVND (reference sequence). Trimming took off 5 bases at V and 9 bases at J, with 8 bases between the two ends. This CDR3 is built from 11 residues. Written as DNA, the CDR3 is TGTGCCAGTAGTCTTGATGGGCCCCAGCATTTT. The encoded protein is CASSLDGPQHF.

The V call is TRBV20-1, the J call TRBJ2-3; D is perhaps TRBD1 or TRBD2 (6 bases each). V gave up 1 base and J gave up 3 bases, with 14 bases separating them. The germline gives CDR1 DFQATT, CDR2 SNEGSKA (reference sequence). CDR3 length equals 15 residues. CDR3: CSARGGGPETDTQYF. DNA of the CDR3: TGCAGTGCTAGAGGTGGGGGGCCGGAGACAGATACGCAGTATTTT.